Listed here are 26 T cell receptor beta chains from one sample, sequenced in a study of blood T cell repertoires in COVID-19. Using immunoSEQ multiplex PCR, the repertoire was profiled, and TCRdb retains in-frame clones only, with some absent. The table has 30,000 or so clones, about four fifths seen once. Input material: peripheral blood. The source is an elderly man with active or convalescent COVID-19.

J is TRBJ2-1 and V is TRBV27, with 10 bases that match TRBD2. V lost 2 bases, J lost 4 bases, and 11 bases stayed unmatched. CDR1 and CDR2 (germline): MNHEY, SMNVEV (reference sequence). The CDR3 has 18 amino acids. The CDR3 loop reads CASSLNSGRVIIYNEQFF. The CDR3 DNA sequence: TGTGCCAGCAGTTTAAACAGCGGGAGGGTTATTATTTACAATGAGCAGTTCTTC.

The chain is built from TRBV27 and TRBJ2-7, with D possibly matching TRBD2 (7 bases). V was pared by 6 bases and J by 1 base, with 22 bases between. The germline CDR1 and CDR2 sequences are MNHEY and SMNVEV (reference sequence). This CDR3 has 17 residues. CDR3 DNA sequence: TGTGCCAGCAGCCTATGGGGGGCCGGGGGGATTTCCTACGAGCAGTACTTC. Its translation: CASSLWGAGGISYEQYF.

The table lists this clone with a few counts. The chain employs TRBV28 and TRBJ1-6, with a weak D call TRBD1 (6 bases). The germline V gene encodes CDR1 MDHEN and CDR2 SYDVKM. This CDR3 has 16 amino acids. Trimming took off 3 bases at V and 5 bases at J, with 14 bases between the two ends. The CDR3 DNA follows: TGTGCCAGCAGTTTCGGGGGGCCGGGAAATAATTCACCCCTCCACTTT. It encodes CASSFGGPGNNSPLHF.

This rearrangement joins TRBV3-1 (or the pseudogene TRBV3-2) to TRBJ1-1; D gene unclear. The CDR3 sequence is 13 residues long. Germline CDR1 and CDR2: LGHDT and YNNKEL (reference sequence). Deletions cut 2 bases from V and 1 base from J, with 5 bases between. CDR3 in DNA: TGTGCCAGCAGCCAACTGGCGAACACTGAAGCTTTCTTT. This gives the protein CASSQLANTEAFF.

The chain recombines TRBV7-2 with TRBJ2-1; 10 bases line up with TRBD2. V lost 5 bases to trimming and J lost 7 bases; unmatched junction nucleotides: 5. The CDR3 extends over 14 amino acids. From germline, CDR1 is SGHTA and CDR2 FQGNSA. CDR3 bases: TGTGCCAGCAGCCCTTGGACTAGCGGAAATGAGCAGTTCTTC. Translated, it gives CASSPWTSGNEQFF.

The V and J genes are TRBV5-4 and TRBJ2-7; tentatively, D is TRBD1 (7 bases). The CDR3 totals 14 residues. The germline V gene encodes CDR1 SGHNT and CDR2 YYREEE (reference sequence). V shed 4 bases and J shed 3 bases, with 14 bases lying between them. In nucleotides, the CDR3 is TGTGCCAGCAGCCGCGGAGGGACAGTCTACGAGCAGTACTTC. This codes for CASSRGGTVYEQYF. Full variable domain (remainder filled in from reference TRBV5-4 and TRBJ2-7): ETGVTQSPTHLIKTRGQQVTLRCSSQSGHNTVSWYQQALGQGPQFIFQYYREEENGRGNFPPRFSGLQFPNYSSELNVNALELDDSALYLCASSRGGTVYEQYFGPGTRLTVT.

The CDR3 is CASNADSYNEQFF. The CDR3 DNA follows: TGTGCCAGCAACGCAGACTCCTACAATGAGCAGTTCTTC. The chain joins TRBV5-8 to TRBJ2-1; D ambiguous. Germline-derived CDR1 and CDR2 are SGHTS and YDEGEE. The CDR3 is made up of 13 amino acids. V was trimmed by 6 bases and J by 0 bases, leaving 7 bases between them.

This clone turned up a few times. The CDR3 coding sequence is TGTGCCAGCTCACCAACTCAGGGTAATCAGCCCCAGCATTTT. Translating it yields CASSPTQGNQPQHF. The chain is built from TRBV18 and TRBJ1-5, with D perhaps matching TRBD1 (5 bases). Trimming took off 2 bases at V and 4 bases at J, with 9 bases between the two ends. CDR3 length: 14 amino acids. Per germline, CDR1 KGHSH and CDR2 LQKENI. Full variable domain (remainder filled in from reference TRBV18 and TRBJ1-5): NAGVMQNPRHLVRRRGQEARLRCSPMKGHSHVYWYRQLPEEGLKFMVYLQKENIIDESGMPKERFSAEFPKEGPSILRIQQVVRGDSAAYFCASSPTQGNQPQHFGDGTRLSIL.

The V gene is TRBV7-2, the J gene TRBJ1-5, with D possibly matching TRBD1 (5 bases). V was clipped by 2 bases and J by 2 bases, with 10 bases between them. Germline V CDR1 and CDR2: SGHTA, FQGNSA. This CDR3 has 15 amino acids. DNA of the CDR3: TGTGCCAGCAGCTTATACCAAGGGGGCAATCAGCCCCAGCATTTT. This gives the protein CASSLYQGGNQPQHF.

The rearrangement joins TRBV7-8 to TRBJ2-2, with 8 bases identical to TRBD1. Germline CDR1 SGHVS, CDR2 FQNEAQ. Trimming removed 7 bases from V and 5 bases from J; junction bases left unmatched: 12. The CDR3 length is 16 residues. The CDR3: CASNPKTGVLTGELFF. The DNA for the CDR3 is TGTGCCAGCAACCCTAAGACAGGGGTATTGACCGGGGAGCTGTTTTTT.

This chain joins TRBV5-1 and TRBJ2-3; D is ambiguous. This CDR3 is built from 14 residues. CDR1 is SGHRS and CDR2 is YFSETQ in the germline V gene. V was trimmed by 0 bases and J by 2 bases, leaving 7 bases between them. Here the CDR3 reads CASSLGQITDTQYF. The CDR3 DNA sequence: TGCGCCAGCAGCTTGGGTCAGATCACAGATACGCAGTATTTT. The whole variable domain, filled in from reference TRBV5-1 and TRBJ2-3, reads KAGVTQTPRYLIKTRGQQVTLSCSPISGHRSVSWYQQTPGQGLQFLFEYFSETQRNKGNFPGRFSGRQFSNSRSEMNVSTLELGDSALYLCASSLGQITDTQYFGPGTRLTVL.

J is TRBJ2-5 and V is TRBV9; 10 positions match TRBD2. The germline gives CDR1 SGDLS, CDR2 YYNGEE. Unmatched junction bases numbered 7, after V lost 3 bases and J lost 5 bases. CDR3 length: 15 amino acids. The CDR3 bases are TGTGCCAGCAGCGCAGCTAGCGGGAGAAGCGAGACCCAGTACTTC. Translation gives CASSAASGRSETQYF.

The chain is built from TRBV11-3 and TRBJ1-1; 9 nucleotides match TRBD1. The junction had 5 bases not matched to a gene; V was cut back by 5 bases and J by 4 bases. The CDR3 spans 14 residues. Germline CDR1 is SGHNT and CDR2 is YENEEA. The CDR3 region is CASSPGTGRTEAFF. CDR3 DNA: TGTGCCAGCAGCCCGGGGACAGGGCGCACTGAAGCTTTCTTT.

The chain couples TRBV27 to TRBJ1-2; 7 nucleotides agree with TRBD1. V lost 5 bases to trimming and J lost 4 bases; unmatched junction nucleotides: 10. The germline CDR1 and CDR2 sequences are MNHEY and SMNVEV (reference sequence). This CDR3 comprises 15 residues. CDR3 amino acids: CASSPQTGQSYGYTF. In nucleotides, the CDR3 is TGTGCCAGCAGTCCCCAGACAGGGCAATCCTATGGCTACACCTTC.

This chain uses TRBV19 with TRBJ1-1; D remains unclear. The CDR3 length is 17 residues. Trimming removed 0 bases from V and 1 base from J, with 15 bases in between. Germline-derived CDR1 and CDR2 are LNHDA and SQIVND (reference sequence). The DNA of the CDR3 is TGTGCCAGTAGTATAGACCCCGGGAGGGCTCCGAACACTGAAGCTTTCTTT. Translating it yields CASSIDPGRAPNTEAFF.

The V call is TRBV9, the J call TRBJ2-7; a weak D match, TRBD2 (6 bases). Trimming removed 0 bases at V and 4 bases at J, with 11 bases between. The CDR3 contains 14 residues. Germline CDR1 and CDR2: SGDLS and YYNGEE. CDR3 protein: CASSVAAGPYEQYF. The CDR3 bases are TGTGCCAGCAGCGTAGCGGCGGGACCGTACGAGCAGTACTTC.

The chain is built from TRBV4-1 and TRBJ2-1; 12 bases are shared with TRBD2. Germline V gene sequence: CDR1 MGHRA, CDR2 YSYEKL. The V segment lost 3 bases and the J segment 4 bases; nucleotides outside the gene matches: 4. This CDR3 is 16 amino acids long. Written as DNA, the CDR3 is TGCGCCAGCAGCCACAGACTAGCGGGAGAATACAATGAGCAGTTCTTC. Amino acids: CASSHRLAGEYNEQFF.

The chain links TRBV18 to TRBJ2-5; D not resolved. CDR1 is KGHSH, CDR2 LQKENI, per germline. The CDR3 runs 15 residues. V dropped 0 bases and J dropped 2 bases, with 10 bases sitting between them. The CDR3 nucleotides are TGTGCCAGCTCACCACCGATCCAACTTCAAGAGACCCAGTACTTC. Amino acids: CASSPPIQLQETQYF.

The chain recombines TRBV9 with TRBJ2-7; D might be TRBD1 (7 bases). V lost 3 bases, J lost 0 bases, and 16 bases lay in between. This CDR3 contains 16 residues. Per the germline V gene, CDR1 is SGDLS and CDR2 is YYNGEE. CDR3 sequence reads: CASSAAGGPSSYEQYF. CDR3 DNA: TGTGCCAGCAGCGCCGCAGGGGGGCCGAGCTCCTACGAGCAGTACTTC.

The chain has TRBV25-1 and TRBJ2-5, with 8 bases fitting TRBD1. From germline, CDR1 is MGHDK and CDR2 SYGVNS. The length of the CDR3 is 15 residues. J gave up 5 bases and V 6 bases, and 11 bases lay outside the gene matches. The chain's CDR3 is CASRGPGTGSETQYF. The CDR3 DNA sequence: TGTGCCAGCAGGGGCCCTGGGACAGGTTCTGAGACCCAGTACTTC. Based on the CDR3 plus reference TRBV25-1 and TRBJ2-5, the full variable domain is EADIYQTPRYLVIGTGKKITLECSQTMGHDKMYWYQQDPGMELHLIHYSYGVNSTEKGDLSSESTVSRIRTEHFPLTLESARPSHTSQYLCASRGPGTGSETQYFGPGTRLLVL.

The chain employs TRBV5-1 and TRBJ2-7; 8 bases align to TRBD2. The CDR3 loop spans 15 amino acids. Germline loops: CDR1 SGHRS, CDR2 YFSETQ. The V segment lost 7 bases and the J segment 6 bases; nucleotides outside the gene matches: 15. This CDR3 is CASGQWETSAGEQYF. DNA for the CDR3: TGCGCCAGCGGACAATGGGAGACTAGCGCAGGCGAGCAGTACTTC.

The chain couples TRBV28 to TRBJ2-1, with a possible D match to TRBD1 (5 bases). The germline V gene encodes CDR1 MDHEN and CDR2 SYDVKM. The germline V and J ends were trimmed by 2 bases and 0 bases, with 14 bases remaining between them. The CDR3 spans 17 residues. Here the CDR3 DNA reads TGTGCCAGCAGTTTAAAGGGGCGCCTCAGCTCCTACAATGAGCAGTTCTTC. Protein sequence: CASSLKGRLSSYNEQFF.

J is TRBJ1-1 and V is TRBV9, with 8 bases lining up with TRBD1. J was trimmed by 2 bases and V by 3 bases; bases with no gene match: 6. The CDR3 loop spans 15 amino acids. In germline, CDR1 is SGDLS, CDR2 YYNGEE. The CDR3: CASSGTGSSNTEAFF. The CDR3, as DNA: TGTGCCAGCAGCGGGACAGGGTCAAGTAACACTGAAGCTTTCTTT.

The rearrangement links TRBV30 to TRBJ2-1; D is perhaps TRBD1 (5 bases). The CDR3 extends over 15 amino acids. The V and J ends lost 3 bases and 0 bases respectively, with 12 bases between them. Germline-derived CDR1 and CDR2 are GTSNPN and SVGIG (reference sequence). This chain's CDR3 is CAWSTTDYSYNEQFF. CDR3 nucleotides: TGTGCCTGGAGCACGACAGATTACTCCTACAATGAGCAGTTCTTC.

J is TRBJ1-1 and V is TRBV21-1; the table names TRBD1, a call not compared with the DNA. TRBV21-1 is termed a pseudogene. The CDR3 runs 19 residues. The CDR3 DNA is TGTGCCAGCAGCAATTGGGGTCAGACAGGGCCAAGACTCCGATCTGAAGCTTTCTTT. Its translation is CASSNWGQTGPRLRSEAFF.

The J gene is TRBJ2-1, the V gene TRBV27; 7 bases fit TRBD1. Germline V gene lookup returns CDR1 MNHEY and CDR2 SMNVEV (reference sequence). Trimming removed 7 bases from V and 7 bases from J; junction bases left unmatched: 10. The CDR3 totals 14 residues. The CDR3 region is CASTPRDRGNEQFF. The DNA for the CDR3 is TGTGCCAGCACCCCCCGGGACAGAGGGAATGAGCAGTTCTTC.